The entry that follows covers one TCR beta chain sequence. Its specificity is not known. The CDR3 runs to 15 residues. These data are taken from a study of cytomegalovirus exposure and HLA in healthy donors. Whole-study findings and limits: The productive fraction for most TCR beta V segments was about 87% or about 30% in an earlier analysis. When the data were analyzed later, several of the most significant clusters appeared to be linked to common viral pathogens.

Primers for the PCR totalled 60 Vbeta and 13 Jbeta. Per the study methods: In a later analysis, the count reached 75 million to 90 million unique TCR beta chains, with roughly 11 million shared. Libraries were prepared by immunoSEQ multiplex PCR; TCRdb keeps only in-frame clonotypes and omits some of them. D and trimming were read from the DNA, whereas the V and J calls and clone size are those reported in that table. The table lists under 70,000 clones, approximately 71% of them singletons. The source material was PBMCs. The clonotype originates from a man in his forties in good health and CMV-seropositive. This chain joins TRBV21-1 and TRBJ1-1; TRBD1, as called in the table, went unchecked against the DNA. TRBV21-1 counts as a pseudogene. CDR3 nucleotides: TGTGCCAGCAGCATCTCGACAGGGTGTTCCACTGAAGCTTTCTTT. Amino acid sequence: CASSISTGCSTEAFF.